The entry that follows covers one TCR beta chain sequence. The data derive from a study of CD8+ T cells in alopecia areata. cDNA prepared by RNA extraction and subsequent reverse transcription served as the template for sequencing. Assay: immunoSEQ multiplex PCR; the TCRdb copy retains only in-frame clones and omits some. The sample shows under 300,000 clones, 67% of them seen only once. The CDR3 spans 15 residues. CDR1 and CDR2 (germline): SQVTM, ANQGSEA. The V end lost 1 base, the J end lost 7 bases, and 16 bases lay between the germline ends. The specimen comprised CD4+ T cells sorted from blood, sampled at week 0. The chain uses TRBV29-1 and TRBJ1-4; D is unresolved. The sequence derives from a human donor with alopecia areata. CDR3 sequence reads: CSVEAEGGIGEKLFF. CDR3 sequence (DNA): TGCAGCGTTGAAGCCGAAGGAGGGATCGGTGAAAAACTGTTTTTT.